This entry lists 2 T cell receptor beta chains sequenced from one sample in a study of CD8 T cells in Susac syndrome (dated by TCRdb to between 2019 and 2020). The library relied on the immunoSEQ multiplex PCR assay. RNA was extracted using the RNeasy kit, and roughly 0.5 to 1 microgram was reverse transcribed with random hexamers. TCRdb handled the public reads itself, with Q25 trimming in fastp and clone calling in MiXCR, and kept productive beta chains. Merged by CDR3 protein, the rows form single entries marked with the most common genes and DNA. The sample contains about 250,000 distinct CDR3 sequences, roughly 95% of them found a single time. The top ten constitute 0.065% to 0.075% of the sample. Specimen: CD4+ T cells from PBMCs. Receptor source: a human donor with multiple sclerosis.

This clonotype has just one count. In nucleotides, the CDR3 is TGCGCCAGCAGCGGGGACGGAAAAGCTTTCTTT. It encodes CASSGDGKAFF. V and J are TRBV5-1 and TRBJ1-1; weak D call: TRBD1 (5 bases). Germline CDR1 is SGHRS and CDR2 is YFSETQ. The CDR3 is made up of 11 amino acids. V dropped 4 bases and J dropped 9 bases, with 10 bases sitting between them.

V is TRBV2 and J is TRBJ1-5; D unclear. The V gene lost 7 bases and the J gene lost 1 base, with 11 bases spanning the gap. This CDR3 region has 14 residues. Germline assignment: CDR1 SNHLY and CDR2 FYNNEI. The CDR3: CASTPGKSNQPQHF. CDR3 DNA sequence: TGTGCCAGCACGCCGGGAAAGAGCAATCAGCCCCAGCATTTT.